One and the same sample provided the 24 T cell receptor beta chains below, sequenced in a study of blood T cell repertoires in COVID-19. Measured with immunoSEQ multiplex PCR; TCRdb has only the in-frame clones, and not every one. Among about 42,000 clones, nearly 90% were seen once, and the ten largest hold about 2.8%. The sequenced material came from peripheral blood. The origin of the receptors is a man in his fifties or sixties with active COVID-19.

V is TRBV6-5 and J is TRBJ2-2; 11 bases map to TRBD1. The V segment lost 6 bases and the J segment 3 bases; nucleotides outside the gene matches: 3. CDR3 size: 15 residues. Germline assignment: CDR1 MNHEY and CDR2 SVGAGI. The CDR3 DNA reads as TGTGCCAGCAGCCCGGGACAGGGGGACACCGGGGAGCTGTTTTTT. It translates to CASSPGQGDTGELFF.

This chain connects TRBV7-9 to TRBJ1-4; D remains unclear. Looked up from germline, CDR1 is SEHNR and CDR2 is FQNEAQ (reference sequence). This CDR3 comprises 15 residues. The V end was cut by 5 bases, the J end by 3 bases, with 13 bases between. CDR3 residues: CASSPRGFSNEKLFF. The CDR3 DNA follows: TGTGCCAGCAGCCCCCGGGGTTTCTCTAATGAAAAACTGTTTTTT.

The chain couples TRBV11-2 to TRBJ1-1, with a tentative D call TRBD1 (5 bases). V lost 0 bases, J lost 1 base, and 12 bases lay in between. Per the germline V gene, CDR1 is SGHAT and CDR2 is FQNNGV. The CDR3 extends over 16 amino acids. Here the CDR3 reads CASSLDWAGGNTEAFF. In DNA form, the CDR3 reads TGTGCCAGCAGCTTAGACTGGGCGGGGGGGAACACTGAAGCTTTCTTT. Full variable domain (missing parts from reference TRBV11-2 and TRBJ1-1): EAGVAQSPRYKIIEKRQSVAFWCNPISGHATLYWYQQILGQGPKLLIQFQNNGVVDDSQLPKDRFSAERLKGVDSTLKIQPAKLEDSAVYLCASSLDWAGGNTEAFFGQGTRLTVV.

This clone was observed a few times. The chain couples TRBV4-1 to TRBJ1-5; the D gene is possibly TRBD1 (5 bases). The length of the CDR3 is 15 residues. Between the trimmed V and J ends, which lost 2 bases and 6 bases, there was a span of 14 bases. Germline loops: CDR1 MGHRA, CDR2 YSYEKL. The CDR3, as DNA: TGCGCCAGCAGCCAATCCTCTATTACAGGTCAGCCCCAGCATTTT. Protein: CASSQSSITGQPQHF.

This clone was recorded only once. J is TRBJ1-2 and V is TRBV6-5, with D possibly matching TRBD1 (5 bases). CDR1 and CDR2 (germline): MNHEY, SVGAGI. The CDR3 covers 13 residues. The ends were cut back, 6 bases at V and 4 bases at J, with 12 bases in the middle. CDR3: CASSLYGGYGYTF. CDR3 sequence (DNA): TGTGCCAGCAGCCTCTACGGGGGCTATGGCTACACCTTC.

The chain joins TRBV5-1 to TRBJ1-4; TRBD1 matches at 9 bases. Per the germline V gene, CDR1 is SGHRS and CDR2 is YFSETQ. The CDR3 loop spans 18 amino acids. The ends lost 0 bases at V and 0 bases at J; junction bases unmatched: 6. The CDR3 reads CASSLERTGVSTNEKLFF. The CDR3 nucleotides are TGCGCCAGCAGCTTGGAGAGGACAGGGGTTTCAACTAATGAAAAACTGTTTTTT.

The chain couples TRBV12-3 or TRBV12-4 to TRBJ2-5; TRBD2 matches at 7 bases. The CDR3 runs 13 residues. The J segment lost 5 bases and the V segment lost 7 bases, leaving 7 bases of the junction unmatched. CDR3 protein: CASTFWGGETQYF. The CDR3 DNA sequence: TGTGCCAGCACTTTTTGGGGAGGGGAGACCCAGTACTTC.

This clone was seen only a few times. The chain couples TRBV7-6 to TRBJ2-1; D may be TRBD2 (6 bases). This CDR3 comprises 15 residues. Trimming took off 5 bases at V and 0 bases at J, with 11 bases between the two ends. From germline, CDR1 is SGHVS and CDR2 FNYEAQ. The chain's CDR3 is CASSPSESSYNEQFF. DNA for the CDR3: TGTGCCAGCAGCCCTAGCGAGAGCTCCTACAATGAGCAGTTCTTC.

This clone came up a few times. The V and J genes are TRBV29-1 and TRBJ1-3; the D is unclear. V was trimmed by 6 bases and J by 4 bases, leaving 7 bases between them. CDR3 length: 11 residues. Germline V gene lookup returns CDR1 SQVTM and CDR2 ANQGSEA. In DNA, the CDR3 is TGCAGCGTCGTATCCGGAAACACCATATATTTT. It is translated as CSVVSGNTIYF.

The genes are TRBV27 and TRBJ1-2, with D tentatively TRBD1 (6 bases). Per germline, CDR1 MNHEY and CDR2 SMNVEV (reference sequence). This CDR3 spans 15 amino acids. Trimming shortened V by 6 bases and J by 8 bases, and 22 bases separated the two germline ends. This CDR3 is CASRGSGQPNGGYTF. DNA for the CDR3: TGTGCCAGCAGGGGATCCGGACAGCCTAATGGCGGCTACACCTTC.

The table lists this clone with a count of one. This chain uses TRBV5-1 with TRBJ2-3, with 7 bases that match TRBD1. J gave up 3 bases and V 1 base, and 2 bases lay outside the gene matches. The V gene's germline CDR1 is SGHRS and CDR2 YFSETQ. The CDR3 has 14 residues. The DNA for the CDR3 is TGCGCCAGCAGCTTGACAGGGGTTACAGATACGCAGTATTTT. Translating it yields CASSLTGVTDTQYF.

The chain employs TRBV6-6 and TRBJ1-5; D is ambiguous. Trimming removed 2 bases from V and 4 bases from J, with 9 bases in between. CDR3 size: 14 residues. CDR1 and CDR2 (germline): MNHNY, SVGAGI (reference sequence). CDR3 nucleotides: TGTGCCAGCAGTTACGGGAGGGAAAATCAGCCCCAGCATTTT. This encodes CASSYGRENQPQHF.

This chain joins TRBV15 and TRBJ1-5; TRBD1 aligns across 7 bases. Germline lookup yields CDR1 LNHNV and CDR2 YYDKDF (reference sequence). This CDR3 has 14 residues. J lost 3 bases, V lost 4 bases, and 3 bases had no gene match. CDR3 loop: CATSKTGNNQPQHF. DNA for the CDR3: TGTGCCACCAGCAAGACAGGGAACAATCAGCCCCAGCATTTT.

The chain employs TRBV27 and TRBJ1-2, with D possibly TRBD1 on 5 matching bases. Trimming shortened V by 6 bases and J by 6 bases, and 14 bases separated the two germline ends. The CDR3 has 13 residues. The germline V gene has CDR1 MNHEY and CDR2 SMNVEV (reference sequence). The CDR3 DNA sequence: TGTGCCAGCAGGGCTCCGGGAGGGGATGGCTACACCTTC. This codes for CASRAPGGDGYTF.

This clone was detected only once. The chain couples TRBV6-6 to TRBJ2-2, with D unclear. Trimming left V 6 bases short and J 3 bases short, with 11 bases between. Per the germline V gene, CDR1 is MNHNY and CDR2 is SVGAGI (reference sequence). There are 14 residues in the CDR3. For the CDR3, the DNA is TGTGCCAGCAGGGCCTTTTTGGACACCGGGGAGCTGTTTTTT. Amino acids: CASRAFLDTGELFF.

This chain uses TRBV5-1 with TRBJ2-1, with D tentatively TRBD2 (6 bases). The CDR3 totals 13 residues. Germline-derived CDR1 and CDR2 are SGHRS and YFSETQ. Trimming took 9 bases from V and 8 from J, leaving 18 bases between them. The CDR3: CATRYGGVDEQFF. The DNA for the CDR3 is TGCGCCACCCGATATGGCGGGGTTGATGAGCAGTTCTTC.

The chain employs TRBV6-4 and TRBJ2-3; no clear D gene. The germline V gene has CDR1 MRHNA and CDR2 SNTAGT. CDR3 length: 14 amino acids. V was pared by 3 bases and J by 0 bases, with 7 bases between. The CDR3 loop is CASSEAESTDTQYF. The CDR3, as DNA: TGTGCCAGCAGTGAGGCCGAAAGCACAGATACGCAGTATTTT.

The chain recombines TRBV9 with TRBJ2-3, with 7 bases matching TRBD1. V lost 3 bases, J lost 5 bases, and 9 bases stayed unmatched. The germline V gene encodes CDR1 SGDLS and CDR2 YYNGEE. The CDR3 runs 15 residues. The CDR3 coding sequence is TGTGCCAGCAGCGGTCGGGACAGCTTAATAGATACGCAGTATTTT. As protein: CASSGRDSLIDTQYF.

The chain links TRBV5-1 to TRBJ2-3; 15 nucleotides align to TRBD2. This CDR3 has 18 residues. Losses at the gene ends were 3 bases for V and 6 bases for J; bases not matched to a gene: 11. Germline-derived CDR1 and CDR2 are SGHRS and YFSETQ. The DNA for the CDR3 is TGCGCCAGCAGCTCCACCGGGACTAGCGGGGGGATGACTGATACGCAGTATTTT. Its protein is CASSSTGTSGGMTDTQYF.

The chain carries TRBV30 and TRBJ2-2; TRBD2 matches at 10 bases. With V trimmed by 3 bases and J by 0 bases, 4 bases remained unmatched. CDR1 is GTSNPN and CDR2 is SVGIG in the germline V gene (reference sequence). This CDR3 is 16 amino acids long. CDR3 DNA sequence: TGTGCCTGGAGCTCGAGCGGGGGGGCGAACACCGGGGAGCTGTTTTTT. It is translated as CAWSSSGGANTGELFF.

The V gene is TRBV6-1, the J gene TRBJ1-5; the D is unclear. The V end was cut by 1 base, the J end by 4 bases, with 11 bases between. Germline-derived CDR1 and CDR2 are MNHNS and SASEGT. The CDR3 is 15 residues long. In DNA, the CDR3 is TGTGCCAGCAGTGAAGGAACAACAGCTAATCAGCCCCAGCATTTT. Protein sequence: CASSEGTTANQPQHF.

For the CDR3, the DNA is TGTGCCAGCAGCCAGGGACTAGCGGGGGGGCTGGAGACCCAGTACTTC. Encoded protein: CASSQGLAGGLETQYF. J is TRBJ2-5 and V is TRBV3-1 (or the pseudogene TRBV3-2); 16 positions match TRBD2. The CDR3 totals 16 residues. Trimming cost V 3 bases and J 5 bases; bases outside gene matches: 3. Germline V gene data show CDR1 as LGHDT and CDR2 as YNNKEL (reference sequence).

The gene calls are TRBV12-3 or TRBV12-4 and TRBJ2-7; D unclear. This CDR3 is built from 12 residues. V lost 8 bases to trimming and J lost 0 bases, with 8 bases between them. The CDR3 protein is CASQANSYEQYF. The CDR3 nucleotides read TGTGCCAGCCAGGCGAACTCCTACGAGCAGTACTTC.

Only one count was recorded for this clone. The chain joins TRBV4-3 to TRBJ2-7, with D tentatively TRBD1 (6 bases). The CDR3 runs 13 residues. Looked up from germline, CDR1 is LGHNA and CDR2 is YSLEER. The V and J ends lost 1 base and 2 bases respectively, with 6 bases between them. The CDR3 DNA reads as TGCGCCAGCAGCCAAGGGGGGCCCTACGAGCAGTACTTC. It yields the protein CASSQGGPYEQYF.